The clone carrying this T cell receptor (beta chain) is labeled medium-sized. Its antigen is unknown. Semi-nested PCR with Nested Universal Primer A followed constant-region reverse priming of full-length variable regions. TCRdb passed the 5' RACE reads through MiXCR, listing each CDR3 protein once. The top ten hold roughly 4.5% of the sample, which has fewer than 40,000 distinct CDR3 sequences, around a quarter seen once. CDR3 length equals 14 residues. The germline V gene encodes CDR1 LGHNA and CDR2 YSLEER. The V and J ends lost 4 bases and 6 bases respectively, with 13 bases between them. CD4+CD45RO+CD25- cells were isolated as memory CD4+ T cells. General observations from the study: The TCR gene usage of tumor memory CD4+ T cells clustered together with blood and lymph node memory CD4+ cells and with lymph node naive CD4+ cells.

Input material: memory CD4+ T cells sorted from blood. Subset noted: memory CD4+ T cells, CD4+CD45RO+CD25-. V usage is TRBV4-3 and J usage is TRBJ2-1; TRBD2 is a possible D gene (6 bases). This clonotype originated in a female donor with breast cancer. Here the CDR3 reads CASSLLGDSNEQFF. The CDR3 DNA reads TGCGCCAGCAGCCTTCTAGGGGACTCCAATGAGCAGTTCTTC.